What follows are 23 T cell receptor beta chains derived from one specimen sequenced in a study of cytomegalovirus exposure and HLA in healthy donors. Amplification used 60 Vbeta primers and 13 Jbeta primers. Method: immunoSEQ multiplex PCR; TCRdb's copy keeps in-frame clones and lacks some. This table holds 140,000 to 150,000 clones. Specimen: PBMCs. The source is a male donor in good health and CMV-seronegative.

The chain uses TRBV15 and TRBJ1-2; no clear D gene. V lost 5 bases and J 2 bases, leaving 9 bases between the germline ends. Germline lookup yields CDR1 LNHNV and CDR2 YYDKDF (reference sequence). The CDR3 runs 13 residues. The CDR3 is CATSQRENYGYTF. The CDR3 DNA reads TGTGCCACCAGCCAGAGGGAGAACTATGGCTACACCTTC.

DNA for the CDR3: TGTGCCAGCAGCGGGACGGGAATGGGACAGTCTACCTACGAGCAGTACTTC. Amino acid sequence: CASSGTGMGQSTYEQYF. This rearrangement joins TRBV9 to TRBJ2-7; TRBD1 matches 7 bases. The CDR3 totals 17 residues. Germline V gene sequence: CDR1 SGDLS, CDR2 YYNGEE. The V and J ends lost 3 bases and 2 bases, in that order; junction bases with no gene match: 14.

The gene calls are TRBV11-2 and TRBJ2-3; 12 positions match TRBD2. Germline V gene lookup returns CDR1 SGHAT and CDR2 FQNNGV. The CDR3 sequence is 17 residues long. With 5 bases clipped from V and 2 bases from J, the junction kept 8 bases outside the gene matches. CDR3 nucleotides: TGTGCCAGCAGCACTCGCGGACTAGCGGGGCCCACAGATACGCAGTATTTT. Amino acid sequence: CASSTRGLAGPTDTQYF. The variable domain in full, with the rest retrieved from reference TRBV11-2 and TRBJ2-3, is EAGVAQSPRYKIIEKRQSVAFWCNPISGHATLYWYQQILGQGPKLLIQFQNNGVVDDSQLPKDRFSAERLKGVDSTLKIQPAKLEDSAVYLCASSTRGLAGPTDTQYFGPGTRLTVL.

This sequence joins TRBV6-5 and TRBJ1-6; D is undetermined. Trimming cost V 2 bases and J 5 bases, with 4 bases left between them. CDR3 length: 13 amino acids. Germline V gene lookup returns CDR1 MNHEY and CDR2 SVGAGI. The DNA for the CDR3 is TGTGCCAGCAGTTACCTTGATAATTCACCCCTCCACTTT. This gives the protein CASSYLDNSPLHF.

The gene calls are TRBV18 and TRBJ1-4, with 8 bases lining up with TRBD1. The CDR3 length is 15 residues. CDR1 is KGHSH, CDR2 LQKENI, per germline. Trimming removed 5 bases from V and 7 bases from J; junction bases left unmatched: 9. The CDR3 DNA reads TGTGCCAGCTCAACATATCAGGGGGCGCCTGAAAAACTGTTTTTT. Amino acid sequence: CASSTYQGAPEKLFF.

This chain connects TRBV4-3 to TRBJ2-1, with 10 bases lining up with TRBD1. The CDR3 is 15 amino acids. The V and J ends lost 2 bases and 4 bases, in that order; junction bases with no gene match: 2. Germline lookup yields CDR1 LGHNA and CDR2 YSLEER. The CDR3 is CASSQPGQGYNEQFF. In DNA form, the CDR3 reads TGCGCCAGCAGCCAACCGGGACAGGGGTACAATGAGCAGTTCTTC.

The chain combines TRBV14 with TRBJ1-2; 7 bases line up with TRBD1. Losses at the gene ends were 6 bases for V and 9 bases for J; bases not matched to a gene: 10. The germline gives CDR1 SGHDN, CDR2 FVKESK. The CDR3 contains 13 residues. The CDR3 reads CASSHRGQASYTF. CDR3 bases: TGTGCCAGCAGTCACAGAGGACAGGCGAGCTACACCTTC. Full variable domain (outside the CDR3, taken from reference TRBV14 and TRBJ1-2): EAGVTQFPSHSVIEKGQTVTLRCDPISGHDNLYWYRRVMGKEIKFLLHFVKESKQDESGMPNNRFLAERTGGTYSTLKVQPAELEDSGVYFCASSHRGQASYTFGSGTRLTVV.

J is TRBJ2-7 and V is TRBV4-3, with D hard to call. CDR1 LGHNA and CDR2 YSLEER come from the germline V gene. There are 15 residues in the CDR3. V lost 0 bases and J 6 bases, leaving 15 bases between the germline ends. For the CDR3, the DNA is TGCGCCAGCAGCCAAGATCAGGTCGACCCGGCCGAGCAGTACTTC. Amino acids: CASSQDQVDPAEQYF.

J is TRBJ2-6 and V is TRBV29-1; D is undetermined. The V end lost 0 bases, the J end lost 2 bases, and 11 bases lay between the germline ends. Germline-derived CDR1 and CDR2 are SQVTM and ANQGSEA. This CDR3 contains 16 residues. CDR3 bases: TGCAGCGTTGAAGATGATACTACTACTGGGGCCAACGTCCTGACTTTC. Its translation: CSVEDDTTTGANVLTF.

The chain combines TRBV11-3 with TRBJ2-1, with 8 positions matching TRBD1. CDR1 is SGHNT, CDR2 YENEEA, per germline. The CDR3 has 16 amino acids. V lost 5 bases, J lost 4 bases, and 10 bases stayed unmatched. The CDR3 protein is CASSPGGRGAYNEQFF. Written as DNA, the CDR3 is TGTGCCAGCAGCCCAGGGGGCAGGGGCGCGTACAATGAGCAGTTCTTC.

V is TRBV27 and J is TRBJ1-2, with D possibly being TRBD1 (5 bases). Germline CDR1 reads MNHEY; CDR2 reads SMNVEV (reference sequence). V was trimmed by 4 bases and J by 8 bases, leaving 17 bases between them. The CDR3 covers 14 residues. The CDR3 sequence is CASSSQTGSRGYTF. CDR3 DNA sequence: TGTGCCAGCAGTTCCCAAACAGGTTCAAGGGGCTACACCTTC.

V is TRBV5-1 and J is TRBJ1-4; D is undetermined. This CDR3 has 13 residues. In germline, CDR1 is SGHRS, CDR2 YFSETQ. The V gene lost 5 bases and the J gene lost 3 bases, with 8 bases spanning the gap. The CDR3 here is CASSVEANEKLFF. For the CDR3, the DNA is TGCGCCAGCAGTGTGGAGGCTAATGAAAAACTGTTTTTT.

Points on this clone: One junction end disagrees with the germline gene, perhaps due to a read error. V is TRBV30 and J is TRBJ1-2; no firm D call. The germline V gene encodes CDR1 GTSNPN and CDR2 SVGIG (reference sequence). The CDR3 spans 8 residues. CDR3 DNA: TGTGCCGGGAGCCCGGGAACCTTC. This codes for CAGSPGTF.

V gene TRBV15 combines with J gene TRBJ2-1, with D tentatively TRBD1 (6 bases). Trimming stripped 5 bases from V and 8 bases from J, with 16 bases between. The germline CDR1 and CDR2 sequences are LNHNV and YYDKDF (reference sequence). This CDR3 spans 14 amino acids. CDR3 region: CATSSRQGPYEQFF. DNA of the CDR3: TGTGCCACCAGCTCGCGGCAGGGGCCCTATGAGCAGTTCTTC.

DNA of the CDR3: TGTGCCACCAGCAGGCTAGCGGGAAAAACCGGGGAGCTGTTTTTT. It specifies CATSRLAGKTGELFF. V usage is TRBV15 and J usage is TRBJ2-2; TRBD2 matches 9 bases. This CDR3 is built from 15 residues. Per germline, CDR1 LNHNV and CDR2 YYDKDF (reference sequence). The J segment lost 5 bases and the V segment lost 3 bases, leaving 4 bases of the junction unmatched.

The chain recombines TRBV7-9 with TRBJ1-2; 9 nucleotides agree with TRBD1. With V trimmed by 5 bases and J by 4 bases, 14 bases remained unmatched. The CDR3 runs 17 residues. Germline V gene lookup returns CDR1 SEHNR and CDR2 FQNEAQ (reference sequence). For the CDR3, the DNA is TGTGCCAGCAGCCCAGGGACAGGGACAGTCCTCGGCTATGGCTACACCTTC. Translating gives CASSPGTGTVLGYGYTF.

The chain has TRBV29-1 and TRBJ2-1; weak D call: TRBD1 (6 bases). The germline V gene has CDR1 SQVTM and CDR2 ANQGSEA. There are 15 residues in the CDR3. V shed 2 bases and J shed 0 bases, with 11 bases lying between them. The CDR3 spells CSVESGHRSYNEQFF. The CDR3 nucleotides are TGCAGCGTTGAATCGGGACACCGCTCCTACAATGAGCAGTTCTTC.

V usage is TRBV19 and J usage is TRBJ2-2, with TRBD1 as a possible D gene (5 bases). The CDR3 sequence is 15 residues long. V dropped 6 bases and J dropped 0 bases, with 11 bases sitting between them. Germline V gene lookup returns CDR1 LNHDA and CDR2 SQIVND (reference sequence). Here the CDR3 reads CASSQQAANTGELFF. The CDR3 nucleotides are TGTGCCAGTAGCCAACAGGCCGCGAACACCGGGGAGCTGTTTTTT. Full variable domain (outside the CDR3, taken from reference TRBV19 and TRBJ2-2): DGGITQSPKYLFRKEGQNVTLSCEQNLNHDAMYWYRQDPGQGLRLIYYSQIVNDFQKGDIAEGYSVSREKKESFPLTVTSAQKNPTAFYLCASSQQAANTGELFFGEGSRLTVL.

Comment on this clone: One end of the junction is discordant with germline, which a read error may explain. CDR3 nucleotides: TGTGCTAGCAGCTTAGAAGGACTCCTGCTCGGGGAGCTGTTTTTT. This encodes CASSLEGLLLGELFF. The rearrangement joins TRBV7-7 to TRBJ2-2; perhaps TRBD2 as D (5 bases). CDR3 length equals 15 residues. CDR1 is SSHAT and CDR2 is FNYEAQ in the germline V gene (reference sequence).

This chain connects TRBV7-6 to TRBJ1-2; D not certain. The CDR3 runs 14 residues. V was clipped by 5 bases and J by 5 bases, with 15 bases between them. Germline CDR1 SGHVS, CDR2 FNYEAQ. Here the CDR3 reads CASSARVQHYGYTF. The CDR3 DNA reads as TGTGCCAGCAGCGCCCGGGTCCAACATTATGGCTACACCTTC.

The rearrangement joins TRBV19 to TRBJ1-5, with D perhaps matching TRBD1 (6 bases). Per germline, CDR1 LNHDA and CDR2 SQIVND (reference sequence). The CDR3 has 14 residues. Trimming removed 3 bases from V and 5 bases from J, with 11 bases in between. CDR3 region: CASSIRRQDQPQHF. CDR3 bases: TGTGCCAGTAGTATTAGGCGACAGGATCAGCCCCAGCATTTT.

The chain uses TRBV15 and TRBJ2-1; TRBD2 aligns across 9 bases. The CDR3 has 15 residues. Trimming removed 0 bases from V and 6 bases from J; junction bases left unmatched: 3. Germline assignment: CDR1 LNHNV and CDR2 YYDKDF (reference sequence). The CDR3 DNA reads as TGTGCCACCAGCAGAGAACTAGCGGGTTCCAATGAGCAGTTCTTC. The encoded protein is CATSRELAGSNEQFF. Based on the CDR3 plus reference TRBV15 and TRBJ2-1, the full variable domain is DAMVIQNPRYQVTQFGKPVTLSCSQTLNHNVMYWYQQKSSQAPKLLFHYYDKDFNNEADTPDNFQSRRPNTSFCFLDIRSPGLGDTAMYLCATSRELAGSNEQFFGPGTRLTVL.

V usage is TRBV6-1 and J usage is TRBJ1-1, with 7 nucleotides matching TRBD1. The CDR3 totals 14 residues. The V segment lost 7 bases and the J segment 6 bases; nucleotides outside the gene matches: 11. Germline CDR1 and CDR2: MNHNS and SASEGT. The CDR3 DNA reads as TGTGCCAGCATCAGGGGGTATGGTGTCGCTGAAGCTTTCTTT. Translating gives CASIRGYGVAEAFF.